The clone carrying this T cell receptor (beta chain) showed up just once. This entry belongs to a study of PD-1 blockade in classical Hodgkin lymphoma. V dropped 6 bases and J dropped 7; count of bases not matched to a gene: 6. Germline V gene lookup returns CDR1 MDHEN and CDR2 SYDVKM. This CDR3 has 14 residues. Profiling relied on immunoSEQ multiplex PCR, and the TCRdb table lists in-frame clones only, not all of them. The repertoire holds some 100,000 clones, with roughly 92% as singletons. After autologous stem cell transplantation all patients relapsed, and prior brentuximab vedotin exposure differed between cohorts.

V and J are TRBV28 and TRBJ1-4; 9 nucleotides line up with TRBD1. Sequenced here: peripheral blood mononuclear cells (PBMCs), sampled at baseline. The receptor was derived from a human donor with classical Hodgkin lymphoma. The CDR3 nucleotides are TGTGCCAGCAGGGGACAGGGCGGGGGTGAAAAACTGTTTTTT. This gives the protein CASRGQGGGEKLFF.